This T cell receptor (beta chain) was sequenced in a study of T cell changes during pregnancy in multiple sclerosis. The table came from immunoSEQ multiplex PCR; TCRdb's copy has only in-frame clones and leaves some out. The table has approximately 61,000 clones, approximately 88% seen once. The specimen comprised peripheral blood, sampled in the first trimester of pregnancy. The sequence was collected from a female donor with multiple sclerosis, enrolled in a pregnancy study.

In nucleotides, the CDR3 is TGTGCCAGCAGGCGGGGAGGGACTTACAATGAGCAGTTCTTC. It yields the protein CASRRGGTYNEQFF. The chain joins TRBV27 to TRBJ2-1; 7 nucleotides match TRBD2. The CDR3 consists of 14 residues. V lost 6 bases and J lost 4; bases outside the gene matches: 6. Germline CDR1 reads MNHEY; CDR2 reads SMNVEV (reference sequence).